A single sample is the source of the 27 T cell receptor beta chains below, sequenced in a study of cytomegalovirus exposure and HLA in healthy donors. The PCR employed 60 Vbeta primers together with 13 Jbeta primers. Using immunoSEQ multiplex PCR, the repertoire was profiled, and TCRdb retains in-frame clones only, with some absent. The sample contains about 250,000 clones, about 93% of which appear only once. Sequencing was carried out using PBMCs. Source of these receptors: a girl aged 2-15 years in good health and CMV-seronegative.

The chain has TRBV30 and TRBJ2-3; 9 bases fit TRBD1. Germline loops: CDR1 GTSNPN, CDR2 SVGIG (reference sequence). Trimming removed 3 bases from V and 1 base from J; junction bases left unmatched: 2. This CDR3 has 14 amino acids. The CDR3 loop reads CAWSRTGGTDTQYF. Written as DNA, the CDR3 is TGTGCCTGGAGCAGGACAGGGGGCACAGATACGCAGTATTTT. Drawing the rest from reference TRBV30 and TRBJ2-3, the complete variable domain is SQTIHQWPATLVQPVGSPLSLECTVEGTSNPNLYWYRQAAGRGLQLLFYSVGIGQISSEVPQNLSASRPQDRQFILSSKKLLLSDSGFYLCAWSRTGGTDTQYFGPGTRLTVL.

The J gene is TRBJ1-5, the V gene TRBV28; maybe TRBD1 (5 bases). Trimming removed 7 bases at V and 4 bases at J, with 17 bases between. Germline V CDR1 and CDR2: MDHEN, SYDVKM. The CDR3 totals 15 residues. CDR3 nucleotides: TGTGCCAGCACCGACGGTTGGGGGGGAAATCAGCCCCAGCATTTT. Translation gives CASTDGWGGNQPQHF.

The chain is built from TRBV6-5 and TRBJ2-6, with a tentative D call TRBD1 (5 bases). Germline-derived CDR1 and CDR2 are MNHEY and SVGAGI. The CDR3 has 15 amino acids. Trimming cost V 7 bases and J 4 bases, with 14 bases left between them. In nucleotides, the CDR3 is TGTGCCAGCACCGACGCAGGGTACGGGGCCAACGTCCTGACTTTC. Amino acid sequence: CASTDAGYGANVLTF.

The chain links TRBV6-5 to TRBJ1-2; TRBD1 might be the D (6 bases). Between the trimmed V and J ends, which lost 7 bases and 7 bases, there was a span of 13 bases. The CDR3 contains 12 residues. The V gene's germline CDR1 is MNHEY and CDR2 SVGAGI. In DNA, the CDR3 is TGTGCCAGCACGAACAGGGTGGGTGGCTACACCTTC. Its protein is CASTNRVGGYTF.

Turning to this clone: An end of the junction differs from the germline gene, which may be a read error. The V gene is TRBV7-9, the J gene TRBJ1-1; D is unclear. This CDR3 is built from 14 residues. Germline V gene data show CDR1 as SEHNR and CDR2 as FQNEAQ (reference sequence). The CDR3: CSSSLSPSDTEAFF. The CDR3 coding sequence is TGTTCCAGCAGCTTAAGTCCATCGGACACTGAAGCTTTCTTT.

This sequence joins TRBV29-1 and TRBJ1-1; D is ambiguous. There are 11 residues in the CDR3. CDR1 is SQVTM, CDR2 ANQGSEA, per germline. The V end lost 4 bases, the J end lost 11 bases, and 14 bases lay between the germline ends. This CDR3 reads CSVGSRAEAFF. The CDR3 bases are TGCAGCGTTGGGTCAAGAGCGGAGGCTTTCTTT.

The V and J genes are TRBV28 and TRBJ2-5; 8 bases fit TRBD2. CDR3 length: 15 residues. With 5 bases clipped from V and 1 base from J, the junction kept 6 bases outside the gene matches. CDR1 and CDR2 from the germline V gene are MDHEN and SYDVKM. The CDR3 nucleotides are TGTGCCAGCAGTGCCCTCGCGGGGGGCCAAGAGACCCAGTACTTC. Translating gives CASSALAGGQETQYF.

The CDR3: CARPRAGSGKNIQYF. In DNA form, the CDR3 reads TGTGCCAGGCCGCGGGCGGGGAGTGGCAAAAACATTCAGTACTTC. The rearrangement joins TRBV2 to TRBJ2-4; D may be TRBD2 (6 bases). With 9 bases removed from V and 3 bases from J, the gap between germline ends came to 18 bases. Germline V lookup: CDR1 SNHLY, CDR2 FYNNEI. This CDR3 is 15 amino acids long.

CDR3 amino acids: CASSGGAGGYEQYF. DNA for the CDR3: TGTGCCAGCAGTGGGGGGGCGGGAGGGTACGAGCAGTACTTC. The chain joins TRBV6-5 to TRBJ2-7; 9 bases are a match to TRBD2. Germline-derived CDR1 and CDR2 are MNHEY and SVGAGI. The CDR3 contains 14 residues. V was pared by 5 bases and J by 4 bases, with 6 bases of the junction left unmatched.

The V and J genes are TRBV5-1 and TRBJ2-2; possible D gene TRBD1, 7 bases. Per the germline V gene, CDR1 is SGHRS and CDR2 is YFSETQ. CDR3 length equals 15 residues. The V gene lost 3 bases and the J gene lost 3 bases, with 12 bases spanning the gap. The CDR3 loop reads CASSSRGADTGELFF. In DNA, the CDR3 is TGCGCCAGCAGCTCCAGGGGGGCTGACACCGGGGAGCTGTTTTTT. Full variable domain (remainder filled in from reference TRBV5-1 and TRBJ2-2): KAGVTQTPRYLIKTRGQQVTLSCSPISGHRSVSWYQQTPGQGLQFLFEYFSETQRNKGNFPGRFSGRQFSNSRSEMNVSTLELGDSALYLCASSSRGADTGELFFGEGSRLTVL.

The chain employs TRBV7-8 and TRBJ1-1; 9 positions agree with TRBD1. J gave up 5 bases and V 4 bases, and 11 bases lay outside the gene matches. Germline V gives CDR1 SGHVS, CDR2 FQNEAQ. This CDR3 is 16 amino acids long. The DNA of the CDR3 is TGTGCCAGCAGCTCACTGCCGGGACAGGGAAGGACTGAAGCTTTCTTT. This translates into CASSSLPGQGRTEAFF.

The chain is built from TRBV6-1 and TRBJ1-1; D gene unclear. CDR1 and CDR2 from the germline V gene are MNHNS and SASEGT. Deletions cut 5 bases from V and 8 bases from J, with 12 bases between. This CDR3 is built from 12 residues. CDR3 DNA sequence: TGTGCCAGCAGTCCTCCGGGTCCCGAAGCTTTCTTT. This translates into CASSPPGPEAFF.

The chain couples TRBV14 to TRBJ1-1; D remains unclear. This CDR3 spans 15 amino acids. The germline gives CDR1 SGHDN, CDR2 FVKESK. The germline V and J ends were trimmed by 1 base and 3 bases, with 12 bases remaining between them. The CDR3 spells CASSQVGRRDTEAFF. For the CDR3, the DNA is TGTGCCAGCAGCCAAGTTGGGAGGAGGGACACTGAAGCTTTCTTT. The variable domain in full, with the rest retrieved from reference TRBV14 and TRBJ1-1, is EAGVTQFPSHSVIEKGQTVTLRCDPISGHDNLYWYRRVMGKEIKFLLHFVKESKQDESGMPNNRFLAERTGGTYSTLKVQPAELEDSGVYFCASSQVGRRDTEAFFGQGTRLTVV.

The CDR3 reads CASSLDGPGYEQYF. The DNA for the CDR3 is TGCGCCAGCAGCTTGGACGGCCCCGGGTACGAGCAGTACTTC. V and J are TRBV5-1 and TRBJ2-7; no reliable D call. The CDR3 loop spans 14 amino acids. Germline CDR1 and CDR2: SGHRS and YFSETQ. V shed 0 bases and J shed 4 bases, with 11 bases lying between them.

CDR3 amino acids: CASSEGLGLSSYEQYF. The CDR3 DNA sequence: TGTGCCAGCAGTGAAGGTCTCGGACTCAGCTCCTACGAGCAGTACTTC. This chain links TRBV6-1 with TRBJ2-7, with a possible D match to TRBD2 (5 bases). The CDR3 is 16 residues long. The ends were cut back, 1 base at V and 0 bases at J, with 13 bases in the middle. CDR1 is MNHNS, CDR2 SASEGT, per germline.

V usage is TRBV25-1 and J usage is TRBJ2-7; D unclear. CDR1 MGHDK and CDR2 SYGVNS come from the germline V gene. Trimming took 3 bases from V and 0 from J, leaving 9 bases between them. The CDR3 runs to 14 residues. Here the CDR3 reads CASSEEISSYEQYF. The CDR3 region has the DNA TGTGCCAGCAGTGAGGAGATTTCCTCCTACGAGCAGTACTTC.

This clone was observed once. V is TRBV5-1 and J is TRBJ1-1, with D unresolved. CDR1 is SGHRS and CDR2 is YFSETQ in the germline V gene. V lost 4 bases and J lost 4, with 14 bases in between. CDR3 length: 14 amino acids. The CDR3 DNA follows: TGCGCCAGCAGCCCCCCCGCCCCGGGCACTGAAGCTTTCTTT. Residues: CASSPPAPGTEAFF.

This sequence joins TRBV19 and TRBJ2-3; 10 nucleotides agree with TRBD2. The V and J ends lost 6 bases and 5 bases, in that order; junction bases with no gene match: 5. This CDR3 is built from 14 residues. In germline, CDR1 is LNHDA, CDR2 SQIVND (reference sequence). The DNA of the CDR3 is TGTGCCAGTAGAGTAGCGGGAGGTCAAGATACGCAGTATTTT. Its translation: CASRVAGGQDTQYF.

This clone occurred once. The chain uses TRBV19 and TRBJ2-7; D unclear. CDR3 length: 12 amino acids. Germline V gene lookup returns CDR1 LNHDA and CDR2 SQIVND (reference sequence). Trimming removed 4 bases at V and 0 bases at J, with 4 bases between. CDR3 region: CASSTHSYEQYF. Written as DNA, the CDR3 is TGTGCCAGTAGTACACACTCCTACGAGCAGTACTTC.

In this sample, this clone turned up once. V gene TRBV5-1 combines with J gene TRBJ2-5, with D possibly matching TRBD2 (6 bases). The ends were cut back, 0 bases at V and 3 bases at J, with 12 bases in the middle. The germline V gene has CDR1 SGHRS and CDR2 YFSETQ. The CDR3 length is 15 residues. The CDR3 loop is CASSLVGRREETQYF. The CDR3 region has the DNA TGCGCCAGCAGCTTGGTGGGACGGAGGGAAGAGACCCAGTACTTC.

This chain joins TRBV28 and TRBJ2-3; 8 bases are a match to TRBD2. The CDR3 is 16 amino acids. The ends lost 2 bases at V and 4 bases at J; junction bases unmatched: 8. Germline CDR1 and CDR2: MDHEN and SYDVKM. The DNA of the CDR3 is TGTGCCAGCAGTTTACGAGCGGGGGCTAGAGCAGATACGCAGTATTTT. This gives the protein CASSLRAGARADTQYF. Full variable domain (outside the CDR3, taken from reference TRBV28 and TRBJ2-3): DVKVTQSSRYLVKRTGEKVFLECVQDMDHENMFWYRQDPGLGLRLIYFSYDVKMKEKGDIPEGYSVSREKKERFSLILESASTNQTSMYLCASSLRAGARADTQYFGPGTRLTVL.

CDR3 in amino acids: CASSRSVRDRRVYGYTF. The CDR3 DNA is TGCGCCAGCAGCCGCTCAGTCCGGGACAGAAGAGTCTATGGCTACACCTTC. The genes are TRBV5-1 and TRBJ1-2, with 7 bases matching TRBD1. The length of the CDR3 is 17 residues. Germline loops: CDR1 SGHRS, CDR2 YFSETQ. V dropped 4 bases and J dropped 4; count of bases not matched to a gene: 16.

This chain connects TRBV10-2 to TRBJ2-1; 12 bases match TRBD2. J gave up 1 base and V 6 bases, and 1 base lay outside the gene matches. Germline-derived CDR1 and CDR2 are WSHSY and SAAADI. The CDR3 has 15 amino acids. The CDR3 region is CASSGLAGSYNEQFF. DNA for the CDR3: TGCGCCAGCAGCGGACTAGCGGGGTCCTACAATGAGCAGTTCTTC.

The CDR3 sequence: CATRLAKGQETQYF. DNA for the CDR3: TGTGCCACCAGACTAGCTAAGGGCCAAGAGACCCAGTACTTC. The V gene is TRBV6-5, the J gene TRBJ2-5, with 7 bases lining up with TRBD2. Germline values: CDR1 MNHEY, CDR2 SVGAGI. V gave up 10 bases and J gave up 1 base; unmatched junction bases: 9. This CDR3 is built from 14 residues.

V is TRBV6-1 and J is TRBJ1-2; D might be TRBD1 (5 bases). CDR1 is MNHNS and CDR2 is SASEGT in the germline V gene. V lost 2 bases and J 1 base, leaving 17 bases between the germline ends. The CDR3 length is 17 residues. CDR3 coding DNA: TGTGCCAGCAGTGAATTTTCGGACAACTTAATTAACTATGGCTACACCTTC. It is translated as CASSEFSDNLINYGYTF.

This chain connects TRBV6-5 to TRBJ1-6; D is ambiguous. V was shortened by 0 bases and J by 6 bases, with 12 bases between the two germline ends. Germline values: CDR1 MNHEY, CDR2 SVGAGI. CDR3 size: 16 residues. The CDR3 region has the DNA TGTGCCAGCAGTTACTCGAGTATGTTTGGTAATTCACCCCTCCACTTT. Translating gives CASSYSSMFGNSPLHF.

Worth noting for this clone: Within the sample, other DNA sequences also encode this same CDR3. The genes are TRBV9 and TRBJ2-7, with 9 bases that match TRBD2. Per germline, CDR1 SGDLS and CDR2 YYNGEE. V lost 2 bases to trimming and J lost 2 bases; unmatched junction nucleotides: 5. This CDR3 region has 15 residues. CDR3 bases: TGTGCCAGCAGCGTCGGTAGCGGGGGCCCCTACGAGCAGTACTTC. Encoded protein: CASSVGSGGPYEQYF.